Listed here is a single TCR beta chain. The antigen is undetermined. Assay used: immunoSEQ multiplex PCR; TCRdb lists only in-frame clones, some missing. The sample has around 190,000 clones; 85% to 95% are singletons. The data were taken from a study of T cell responses to AZD1222 COVID-19 vaccine. Study findings and constraints: No day 14 peak samples; only post-peak repertoires were characterized. Across spike, vaccine-associated CD4 TCRs were found, dominant at 160-218 and 743-854. Just 5 to 7 AZD1222 recipients were seropositive at baseline. Once two AZD1222 doses were given, Spike-specific TCR breadth and depth went up.

The germline gives CDR1 MNHEY, CDR2 SMNVEV (reference sequence). This CDR3 region has 17 residues. V was clipped by 1 base and J by 2 bases, with 14 bases between them. The chain recombines TRBV27 with TRBJ2-2; D might be TRBD2 (5 bases). Source: peripheral blood, taken on day 0 of AZD1222 vaccination. This clonotype was obtained from an adult in good health. The CDR3 region is CASSLLITGINTGELFF. In DNA, the CDR3 is TGTGCCAGCAGTTTATTAATTACGGGGATTAACACCGGGGAGCTGTTTTTT.